This T cell receptor (beta chain) was obtained from a study of cytomegalovirus exposure and HLA in healthy donors. Study observations and caveats: Immune exposure was documented only through CMV serostatus. DRB1 had the most TCR associations and HLA-C the fewest, a later analysis found, with rates varying by HLA locus.

Germline V gene lookup returns CDR1 SGHAT and CDR2 FQNNGV. V was shortened by 4 bases and J by 5 bases, with 23 bases between the two germline ends. The CDR3 is made up of 17 amino acids. 13 Jbeta primers and 60 Vbeta primers were used for the PCR. The data were produced by immunoSEQ multiplex PCR, yet TCRdb's version contains in-frame clones alone and is incomplete. The sample includes 95,000 to 100,000 clones, around 74% of them seen just once. This clone has only one observation. Its antigen is not known. The clonotype comes from a woman aged 40 to 50 in good health and CMV-seronegative. Sequenced input: PBMCs. The V gene is TRBV11-2, the J gene TRBJ1-1; no firm D call. CDR3 bases: TGTGCCAGCAGCTCCCCGAGGCTCGGGATTTTAAGGACTGAAGCTTTCTTT. Its protein is CASSSPRLGILRTEAFF.